This TCR beta chain stems from a study of blood T cell repertoires in COVID-19. The overall study: The United States, Italy and Spain supplied acute and convalescent COVID-19 samples. PBMCs, B-cell-depleted T cells, or T cells provided the cDNA or gDNA that made up the material.

The germline V gene has CDR1 SGHTA and CDR2 FQGTGA. Trimming left V 5 bases short and J 2 bases short, with 10 bases between. The CDR3 runs 14 residues. The table came from immunoSEQ multiplex PCR; TCRdb's copy has only in-frame clones and leaves some out. The sample gives roughly 230,000 clones, around 81% of which show up once; approximately 4.7% is in the top ten. This rearrangement joins TRBV7-3 to TRBJ1-3; D possibly corresponds to TRBD1 (5 bases). Sequencing was performed on peripheral blood. The receptor was isolated from a man aged 45 to 65 with active or convalescent COVID-19. The CDR3 reads CASSPSGAGNTIYF. CDR3 nucleotides: TGTGCCAGCAGCCCGTCGGGGGCTGGAAACACCATATATTTT.